The T cell receptor (beta chain) under discussion was sequenced for a study of OX40 agonist ivuxolimab in advanced cancers. The study sampled blood at baseline, cycle 4 day 1, and cycle 7 day 1. Assay: immunoSEQ multiplex PCR; the TCRdb copy retains only in-frame clones and omits some. This sample has tens of thousands of clones, with over 70% found just once. Trimming took 2 bases from V and 6 from J, leaving 13 bases between them. The V gene's germline CDR1 is SGHTA and CDR2 FQGTGA. The CDR3 length is 15 residues. This TCR was sampled from an adult with an advanced solid tumor such as melanoma, head and neck, liver or kidney cancer. This sample comprised CD4+ or CD8+ T cells sorted from blood, obtained in a trial of the OX40 agonist ivuxolimab. The V gene is TRBV7-3, the J gene TRBJ2-2; D is possibly TRBD1 (5 bases). Here the CDR3 reads CASSLGAGWSGELFF. As DNA, the CDR3 is TGTGCCAGCAGCTTAGGAGCAGGGTGGTCCGGGGAGCTGTTTTTT. The full variable domain, with the rest looked up from reference TRBV7-3 and TRBJ2-2, is GAGVSQTPSNKVTEKGKYVELRCDPISGHTALYWYRQSLGQGPEFLIYFQGTGAADDSGLPNDRFFAVRPEGSVSTLKIQRTERGDSAVYLCASSLGAGWSGELFFGEGSRLTVL.